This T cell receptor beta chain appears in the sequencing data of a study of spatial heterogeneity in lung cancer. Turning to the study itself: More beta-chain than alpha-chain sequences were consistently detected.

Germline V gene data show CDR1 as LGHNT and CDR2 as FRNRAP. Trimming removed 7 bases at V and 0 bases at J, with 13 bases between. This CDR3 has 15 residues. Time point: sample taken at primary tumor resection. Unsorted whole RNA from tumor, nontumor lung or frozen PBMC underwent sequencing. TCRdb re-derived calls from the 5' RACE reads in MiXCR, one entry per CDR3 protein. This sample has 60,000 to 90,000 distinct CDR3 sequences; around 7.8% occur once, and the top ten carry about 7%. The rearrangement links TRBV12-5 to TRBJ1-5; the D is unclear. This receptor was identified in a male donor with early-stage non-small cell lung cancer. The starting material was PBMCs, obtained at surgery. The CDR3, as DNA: TGTGCTAGTGTGGCAGGACTTTATAGCAATCAGCCCCAGCATTTT. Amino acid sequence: CASVAGLYSNQPQHF.